What follows are 6 T cell receptor beta chains derived from one specimen sequenced in a study of Ad26.COV2.S vaccination and SARS-CoV-2 variants. The data were produced by immunoSEQ multiplex PCR, yet TCRdb's version contains in-frame clones alone and is incomplete. The data contain about 350,000 clones, roughly nine tenths of them singletons. Sequencing used peripheral blood, obtained after recovery from COVID-19. These receptors were obtained from a human donor who had recovered from COVID-19.

V gene TRBV19 combines with J gene TRBJ1-2; D unclear. From germline, CDR1 is LNHDA and CDR2 SQIVND (reference sequence). The CDR3 sequence is 14 residues long. Trimming removed 3 bases from V and 1 base from J, with 9 bases in between. CDR3 region: CASSIPALNYGYTF. Here the CDR3 DNA reads TGTGCCAGTAGTATCCCTGCCCTTAACTATGGCTACACCTTC.

V and J are TRBV14 and TRBJ1-5, with D possibly TRBD1 on 5 matching bases. The CDR3 has 19 amino acids. Trimming cost V 0 bases and J 0 bases, with 18 bases left between them. The germline V gene encodes CDR1 SGHDN and CDR2 FVKESK. CDR3 sequence: CASSQDSRERGYSNQPQHF. The CDR3 nucleotides are TGTGCCAGCAGCCAAGACTCACGGGAGAGGGGTTATAGCAATCAGCCCCAGCATTTT.

This chain links TRBV5-1 with TRBJ1-4; 9 bases are a match to TRBD1. The length of the CDR3 is 19 residues. Germline assignment: CDR1 SGHRS and CDR2 YFSETQ. V was clipped by 0 bases and J by 3 bases; unmatched bases: 12. The CDR3 region is CASSLAPGTGSFPNEKLFF. The CDR3 DNA is TGCGCCAGCAGCTTGGCCCCCGGGACAGGGAGTTTTCCTAATGAAAAACTGTTTTTT.

This chain joins TRBV7-2 and TRBJ2-1, with 8 nucleotides matching TRBD1. Germline V gene data show CDR1 as SGHTA and CDR2 as FQGNSA. J was trimmed by 7 bases and V by 4 bases; bases with no gene match: 3. CDR3 size: 13 residues. In nucleotides, the CDR3 is TGTGCCAGCAGCTCCCGACAGGGGAATGAGCAGTTCTTC. This translates into CASSSRQGNEQFF.

This chain uses TRBV18 with TRBJ1-1; 10 positions agree with TRBD1. This CDR3 has 17 amino acids. V lost 3 bases to trimming and J lost 4 bases; unmatched junction nucleotides: 11. The germline gives CDR1 KGHSH, CDR2 LQKENI. Here the CDR3 DNA reads TGTGCCAGCTCACCGAGGGACCGGGGACAGGGGAGCACTGAAGCTTTCTTT. Its translation is CASSPRDRGQGSTEAFF.

This chain connects TRBV9 to TRBJ2-2; the D is unclear. This CDR3 spans 12 amino acids. CDR1 is SGDLS, CDR2 YYNGEE, per germline. With 0 bases removed from V and 7 bases from J, the gap between germline ends came to 4 bases. The CDR3 DNA reads TGTGCCAGCAGCGTAGACATCGGGGAGCTGTTTTTT. Amino acids: CASSVDIGELFF. The complete variable domain, with remaining parts taken from reference TRBV9 and TRBJ2-2, reads DSGVTQTPKHLITATGQRVTLRCSPRSGDLSVYWYQQSLDQGLQFLIQYYNGEERAKGNILERFSAQQFPDLHSELNLSSLELGDSALYFCASSVDIGELFFGEGSRLTVL.